This T cell receptor (beta chain) was recovered during a study of blood T cell repertoires in COVID-19 (dated by TCRdb to the early 2020s). With respect to the entire study: The collaborator samples originated in the United States, Italy and Spain and spanned the acute and convalescent phases of COVID-19. The prospective study material was composed of cDNA or gDNA derived from T cells, B-cell-depleted T cells, or PBMCs. Subjects who had been exposed to COVID-19, were actively infected with it, or had recovered from it provided the deeply sampled blood TCRbeta repertoires that made up the dataset. The repertoires were released in a freely available public database intended as a resource for research on the immune response to SARS-CoV-2. Samples came from the ongoing ImmuneRACE study (first 160 participants) plus 1,254 subjects from 6 global collaborators. A de-identified subject ID, COVID-19 status, age in years and sex were almost always included in the sample metadata. Where HLA class I and class II types were available, the types were taken from metadata supplied by the sample provider, not from assay-based typing.

The CDR3 starts with the cysteine, ends with the phenylalanine, and has 14 residues. This entry keeps only the CDR3 DNA: 42 bases, framed from base 1. At the junction V is shortened by 4 bases and J by 7 bases; bases outside the gene matches: 7. CDR1 and CDR2 were assigned from the germline V gene (reference sequence) as LNHDA and SQIVND. This clone was counted once. This clone's antigen is unknown. No clone much larger than this one lies a single base away; base qualities are absent. What the authors observed across the whole study: Clinical and demographic metadata were provided uncurated, with the amount varying by source and participant.

Whole blood was collected in K2EDTA tubes by collaborating institutions according to the institutions' own protocols. For TCRbeta analysis, collaborators shipped samples as frozen whole blood, isolated PBMCs, or DNA extracted from either of those sample types. The immunoSEQ Assay, a bias-controlled multiplex PCR, was used to amplify TCRbeta CDR3 regions from genomic DNA. As for the original processing: The number of nucleated cells in each sample was estimated from the amplification of reference gene primers within the assay. To quantify the absolute abundance of each unique TCRbeta CDR3 rearrangement, sequence reads were collapsed and filtered. For each sample, productive Simpson clonality was calculated by taking the square root of Simpson's diversity index across productive rearrangements. TCRdb holds this immuneACCESS table with in-frame rearrangements only. Some clones are missing; in checked studies, unresolved V genes explain under half, and the rest has no known cause. Clone size and the V and J calls come from that table; the DNA yielded D and trimming. A total of 56,000 or so clones appear in this sample, 86% of them only once. Together, the top ten hold approximately 29% of the sample.

This TCR was recovered from a human donor in a cohort sampled during active COVID-19. The receptor chain draws on TRBV19 and TRBJ2-7, and 10 junctional nucleotides match TRBD2. The sample comprised peripheral blood. The CDR3 amino acid sequence is: CASSTLAGEEEQYF. Here is the DNA: TGTGCCAGTAGTACCCTAGCGGGGGAAGAAGAGCAGTACTTC. Joined to the reference TRBV19 and TRBJ2-7 proteins, this CDR3 gives the full variable domain: DGGITQSPKYLFRKEGQNVTLSCEQNLNHDAMYWYRQDPGQGLRLIYYSQIVNDFQKGDIAEGYSVSREKKESFPLTVTSAQKNPTAFYLCASSTLAGEEEQYFGPGTRLTVT.